The 20 T cell receptor beta chains below all came from one sample that was sequenced in a study of blood T cell repertoires in COVID-19. This table comes from immunoSEQ multiplex PCR, and its TCRdb copy is limited to in-frame clones, with some not included. The profile shows roughly 380,000 clones, about four fifths of them singletons. The sequenced material came from peripheral blood. These receptors all come from a human donor with acute or convalescent COVID-19. The donor label of this sample is uncertain.

This clone was seen more than once but under ten times. The chain is built from TRBV9 and TRBJ2-1; 9 bases align to TRBD1. CDR1 is SGDLS, CDR2 YYNGEE, per germline. V lost 0 bases to trimming and J lost 15 bases; unmatched junction nucleotides: 7. The CDR3 runs 13 residues. CDR3 sequence (DNA): TGTGCCAGCAGCGTAGATAAGGACAGGGGCCTGTTCTTC. Protein product: CASSVDKDRGLFF.

The chain employs TRBV18 and TRBJ2-6; TRBD1 aligns across 7 bases. In germline, CDR1 is KGHSH, CDR2 LQKENI. The V and J ends lost 3 bases and 0 bases, in that order; junction bases with no gene match: 11. This CDR3 contains 19 residues. The CDR3 here is CASSPVEVTGRSGANVLTF. The CDR3 DNA follows: TGTGCCAGCTCACCCGTGGAAGTGACAGGGCGCTCTGGGGCCAACGTCCTGACTTTC.

This clone was seen only a few times. The chain recombines TRBV19 with TRBJ1-4, with TRBD1 matching over 9 bases. CDR3 length: 18 amino acids. Germline CDR1 reads LNHDA; CDR2 reads SQIVND (reference sequence). V gave up 7 bases and J gave up 8 bases; unmatched junction bases: 20. CDR3 residues: CASIPRGDREFLSEKLFF. The CDR3 DNA sequence: TGTGCCAGTATCCCACGGGGGGACAGGGAGTTTCTTAGCGAAAAACTGTTTTTT.

This clone has only a few counts. The J gene is TRBJ2-6, the V gene TRBV5-5; D not certain. Trimming pared 2 bases from V and 0 bases from J, leaving 12 bases between. CDR1 is SGHKS and CDR2 is YYEKEE in the germline V gene (reference sequence). The CDR3 is 17 amino acids. The CDR3 DNA sequence: TGTGCCAGCAGCTTTTTCAGACATGCCTCTGGGGCCAACGTCCTGACTTTC. Amino acid sequence: CASSFFRHASGANVLTF.

The gene calls are TRBV6-2 or TRBV6-3 and TRBJ2-7, with D uncertain. The germline gives CDR1 MNHEY, CDR2 SVGEGT. CDR3 size: 15 residues. V lost 0 bases and J 3 bases, leaving 12 bases between the germline ends. The DNA for the CDR3 is TGTGCCAGCAGTTACTCAGGCAGTAACTACTACGAGCAGTACTTC. It yields the protein CASSYSGSNYYEQYF.

J is TRBJ2-7 and V is TRBV6-5; tentatively, D is TRBD1 (6 bases). Germline CDR1 and CDR2: MNHEY and SVGAGI. V shed 2 bases and J shed 8 bases, with 13 bases lying between them. The CDR3 sequence is 13 residues long. This CDR3 is CASSYPSGGQQYF. The DNA of the CDR3 is TGTGCCAGCAGTTACCCCTCTGGGGGCCAGCAGTACTTC.

The chain carries TRBV4-1 and TRBJ2-5; 15 bases map to TRBD2. V shed 3 bases and J 5 bases; nucleotides not matched to a gene: 13. Germline loops: CDR1 MGHRA, CDR2 YSYEKL. The CDR3 is 19 amino acids. CDR3 DNA: TGCGCCAGCAGCCATTCGGGACTAGCGGGGGGCTGGAGGATGGAGACCCAGTACTTC. Its translation: CASSHSGLAGGWRMETQYF.

This clone was detected only a few times. This rearrangement joins TRBV15 to TRBJ2-1; no clear D. Germline values: CDR1 LNHNV, CDR2 YYDKDF (reference sequence). Trimming took off 0 bases at V and 15 bases at J, with 15 bases between the two ends. The CDR3 contains 13 residues. For the CDR3, the DNA is TGTGCCACCAGCAGAGATGGGTACAGTGCCAGGTTCTTC. This gives the protein CATSRDGYSARFF. Based on the CDR3 plus reference TRBV15 and TRBJ2-1, the full variable domain is DAMVIQNPRYQVTQFGKPVTLSCSQTLNHNVMYWYQQKSSQAPKLLFHYYDKDFNNEADTPDNFQSRRPNTSFCFLDIRSPGLGDTAMYLCATSRDGYSARFFGPGTRLTVL.

CDR3 region: CASRIGRGTEAFF. CDR3 DNA: TGTGCCAGCAGGATAGGGAGGGGGACTGAAGCTTTCTTT. The chain joins TRBV6-5 to TRBJ1-1, with a weak D call TRBD1 (6 bases). The CDR3 runs to 13 residues. Trimming stripped 6 bases from V and 5 bases from J, with 13 bases between. Germline CDR1 reads MNHEY; CDR2 reads SVGAGI.

The V and J genes are TRBV11-2 and TRBJ1-6, with D possibly being TRBD1 (6 bases). This CDR3 spans 14 amino acids. The germline V gene has CDR1 SGHAT and CDR2 FQNNGV. Trimming shortened V by 5 bases and J by 9 bases, and 14 bases separated the two germline ends. CDR3 coding DNA: TGTGCCAGCAGCCCATCATTCAGGGGTTCACCCCTCCACTTT. Its translation is CASSPSFRGSPLHF.

The rearrangement joins TRBV5-1 to TRBJ2-1, with TRBD2 matching over 14 bases. The germline gives CDR1 SGHRS, CDR2 YFSETQ. The V gene end was trimmed by 5 bases and the J gene end by 5 bases; junction bases not matched to a gene: 9. The CDR3 spans 17 residues. The CDR3 protein is CASRTSGGAGDNNEQFF. Here the CDR3 DNA reads TGCGCCAGCAGGACTAGCGGGGGGGCCGGGGATAACAATGAGCAGTTCTTC.

The rearrangement uses TRBV7-9 and TRBJ2-3; possible D gene TRBD2, 6 bases. This CDR3 is built from 13 residues. The germline CDR1 and CDR2 sequences are SEHNR and FQNEAQ (reference sequence). V was cut by 6 bases and J by 1 base, with 8 bases left in between. CDR3 residues: CASSIAGTDTQYF. The DNA for the CDR3 is TGTGCCAGCAGTATAGCGGGCACAGATACGCAGTATTTT.

The chain has TRBV6-5 and TRBJ1-6; no clear D. Germline values: CDR1 MNHEY, CDR2 SVGAGI. V was clipped by 2 bases and J by 5 bases, with 7 bases between them. This CDR3 is built from 14 residues. CDR3 in amino acids: CASSYTRDNSPLHF. DNA for the CDR3: TGTGCCAGCAGTTACACCCGGGATAATTCACCCCTCCACTTT.

The J gene is TRBJ1-1, the V gene TRBV7-9, with 9 positions matching TRBD1. V was clipped by 5 bases and J by 3 bases; unmatched bases: 7. There are 15 residues in the CDR3. The V gene's germline CDR1 is SEHNR and CDR2 FQNEAQ (reference sequence). The CDR3 bases are TGTGCCAGCAGCGAGAGGACAGGGGTGGACACTGAAGCTTTCTTT. Translated: CASSERTGVDTEAFF. Combining the CDR3 with reference TRBV7-9 and TRBJ1-1 gives the whole variable domain DTGVSQNPRHKITKRGQNVTFRCDPISEHNRLYWYRQTLGQGPEFLTYFQNEAQLEKSRLLSDRFSAERPKGSFSTLEIQRTEQGDSAMYLCASSERTGVDTEAFFGQGTRLTVV.

Only a few counts were recorded for this clone. The J gene is TRBJ1-2, the V gene TRBV3-1 (or the pseudogene TRBV3-2), with D possibly TRBD1 on 6 matching bases. This CDR3 region has 15 residues. Germline V gene data show CDR1 as LGHDT and CDR2 as YNNKEL (reference sequence). V was trimmed by 6 bases and J by 0 bases, leaving 14 bases between them. CDR3 in amino acids: CASRLKGGPNYGYTF. DNA for the CDR3: TGTGCCAGCAGGCTAAAGGGGGGGCCTAACTATGGCTACACCTTC.

J is TRBJ2-7 and V is TRBV9, with 10 bases identical to TRBD2. CDR3 size: 15 residues. Trimming at V came to 0 bases and at J to 3 bases, leaving 3 bases not matched to a gene. CDR1 and CDR2 from the germline V gene are SGDLS and YYNGEE. CDR3 amino acids: CASSVGGLADYEQYF. The DNA of the CDR3 is TGTGCCAGCAGCGTAGGAGGACTAGCGGACTACGAGCAGTACTTC.

This clone is a singleton in its sample. The chain joins TRBV19 to TRBJ2-7; 12 bases align to TRBD2. Germline V gene data show CDR1 as LNHDA and CDR2 as SQIVND (reference sequence). V shed 3 bases, J shed 4 bases, and the junction held 4 bases outside the gene matches. The CDR3 covers 15 residues. CDR3 in amino acids: CASSIRTSGVYEQYF. The CDR3 nucleotides read TGTGCCAGTAGTATTCGGACTAGCGGGGTTTACGAGCAGTACTTC.

This clone was seen only once. The chain carries TRBV6-1 and TRBJ2-5; 9 positions agree with TRBD2. This CDR3 comprises 14 residues. The germline CDR1 and CDR2 sequences are MNHNS and SASEGT. V trimming: 3 bases; J trimming: 5 bases; junction bases outside the gene matches: 4. CDR3 sequence (DNA): TGTGCCAGCAGTGAGCGGGGGGGTTCCGAGACCCAGTACTTC. It translates to CASSERGGSETQYF.

This clone has at least ten counts. V and J are TRBV7-8 and TRBJ1-1; D is ambiguous. The CDR3 has 13 residues. CDR1 is SGHVS and CDR2 is FQNEAQ in the germline V gene. Trimming took 0 bases from V and 4 from J, leaving 6 bases between them. CDR3 in DNA: TGTGCCAGCAGCTTAGCAGGAGTCACTGAAGCTTTCTTT. As protein: CASSLAGVTEAFF.

This CDR3 is CASMGQGNTIYF. The CDR3 DNA is TGTGCCAGCATGGGGCAGGGAAACACCATATATTTT. V is TRBV7-9 and J is TRBJ1-3; maybe TRBD1 (5 bases). Trimming shortened V by 7 bases and J by 4 bases, and 8 bases separated the two germline ends. Germline V gene lookup returns CDR1 SEHNR and CDR2 FQNEAQ (reference sequence). This CDR3 has 12 amino acids.